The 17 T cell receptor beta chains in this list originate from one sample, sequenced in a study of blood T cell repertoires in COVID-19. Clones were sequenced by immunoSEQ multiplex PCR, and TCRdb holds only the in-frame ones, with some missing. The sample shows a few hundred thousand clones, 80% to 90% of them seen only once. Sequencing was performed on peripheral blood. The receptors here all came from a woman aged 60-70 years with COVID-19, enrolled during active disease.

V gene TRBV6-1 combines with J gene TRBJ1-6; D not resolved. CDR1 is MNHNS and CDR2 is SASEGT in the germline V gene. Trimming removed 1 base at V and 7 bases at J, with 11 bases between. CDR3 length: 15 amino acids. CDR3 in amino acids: CASSEVRIRNSPLHF. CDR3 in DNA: TGTGCCAGCAGTGAAGTCAGGATAAGAAATTCACCCCTCCACTTT.

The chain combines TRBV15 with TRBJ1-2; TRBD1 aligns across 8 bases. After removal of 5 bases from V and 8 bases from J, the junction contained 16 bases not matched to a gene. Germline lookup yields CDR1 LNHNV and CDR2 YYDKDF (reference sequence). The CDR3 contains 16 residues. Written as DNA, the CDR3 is TGTGCCACCAGCGGAGTCTCCTACTCGGACAGGGAGGGCTACACCTTC. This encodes CATSGVSYSDREGYTF.

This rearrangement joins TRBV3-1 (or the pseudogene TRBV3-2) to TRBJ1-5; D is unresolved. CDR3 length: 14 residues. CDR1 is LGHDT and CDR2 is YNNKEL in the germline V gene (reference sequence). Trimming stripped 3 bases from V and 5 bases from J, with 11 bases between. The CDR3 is CASSQGAGDQPQHF. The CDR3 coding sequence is TGTGCCAGCAGCCAGGGAGCTGGAGATCAGCCCCAGCATTTT.

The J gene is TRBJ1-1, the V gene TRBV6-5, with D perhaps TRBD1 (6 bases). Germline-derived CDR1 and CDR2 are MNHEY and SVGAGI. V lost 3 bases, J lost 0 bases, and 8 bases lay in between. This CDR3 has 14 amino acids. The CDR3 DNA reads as TGTGCCAGCAGTTATTCAGGGGTGAACACTGAAGCTTTCTTT. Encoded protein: CASSYSGVNTEAFF.

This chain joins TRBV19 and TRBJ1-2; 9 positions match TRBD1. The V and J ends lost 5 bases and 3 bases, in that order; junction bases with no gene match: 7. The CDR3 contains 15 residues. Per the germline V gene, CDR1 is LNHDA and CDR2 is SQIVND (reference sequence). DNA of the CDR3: TGTGCCAGTAGTTTTGGGACAGGGAAGGACTATGGCTACACCTTC. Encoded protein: CASSFGTGKDYGYTF.

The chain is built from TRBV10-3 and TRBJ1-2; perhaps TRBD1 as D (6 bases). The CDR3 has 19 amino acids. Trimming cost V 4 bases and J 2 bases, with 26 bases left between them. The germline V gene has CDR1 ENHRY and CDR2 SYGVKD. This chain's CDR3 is CAISASLIRQAILNYGYTF. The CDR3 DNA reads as TGTGCCATCAGTGCCTCCCTGATCCGACAGGCGATACTCAACTATGGCTACACCTTC.

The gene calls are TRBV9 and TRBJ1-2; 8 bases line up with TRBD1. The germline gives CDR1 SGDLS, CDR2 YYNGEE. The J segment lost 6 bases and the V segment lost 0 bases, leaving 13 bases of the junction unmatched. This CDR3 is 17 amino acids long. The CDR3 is CASSVALLTGEVDGYTF. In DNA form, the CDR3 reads TGTGCCAGCAGCGTAGCACTATTGACAGGGGAAGTGGATGGCTACACCTTC.

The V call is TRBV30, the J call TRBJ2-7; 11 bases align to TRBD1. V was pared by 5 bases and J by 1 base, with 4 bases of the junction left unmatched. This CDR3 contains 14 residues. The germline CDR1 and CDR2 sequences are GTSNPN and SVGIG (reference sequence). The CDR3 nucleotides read TGTGCCTGGGGGACAGGGGGAAGGTCCTACGAGCAGTACTTC. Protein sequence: CAWGTGGRSYEQYF.

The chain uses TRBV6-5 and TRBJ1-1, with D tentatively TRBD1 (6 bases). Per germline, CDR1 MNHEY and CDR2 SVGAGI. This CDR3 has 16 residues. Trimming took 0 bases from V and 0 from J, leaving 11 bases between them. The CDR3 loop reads CASSYSSAGVNTEAFF. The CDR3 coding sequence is TGTGCCAGCAGTTACTCATCAGCAGGGGTGAACACTGAAGCTTTCTTT.

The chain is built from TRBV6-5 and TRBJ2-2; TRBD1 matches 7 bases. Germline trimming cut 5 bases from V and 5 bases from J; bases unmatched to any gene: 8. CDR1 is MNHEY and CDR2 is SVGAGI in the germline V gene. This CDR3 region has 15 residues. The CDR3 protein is CASSPRVRGTGELFF. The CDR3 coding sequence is TGTGCCAGCAGTCCCCGTGTCAGGGGGACCGGGGAGCTGTTTTTT.

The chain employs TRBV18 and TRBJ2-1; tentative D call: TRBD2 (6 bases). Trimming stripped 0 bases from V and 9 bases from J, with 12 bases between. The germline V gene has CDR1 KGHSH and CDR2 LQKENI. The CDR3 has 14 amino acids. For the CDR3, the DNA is TGTGCCAGCTCACCACCGGGCCAGGGAGGTGAGCAGTTCTTC. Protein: CASSPPGQGGEQFF.

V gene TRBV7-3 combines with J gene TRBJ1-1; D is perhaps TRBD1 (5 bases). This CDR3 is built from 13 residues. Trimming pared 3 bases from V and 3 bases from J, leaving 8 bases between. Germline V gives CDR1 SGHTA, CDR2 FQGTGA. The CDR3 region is CASSFQGHTEAFF. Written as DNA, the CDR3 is TGTGCCAGCAGCTTTCAGGGTCACACTGAAGCTTTCTTT.

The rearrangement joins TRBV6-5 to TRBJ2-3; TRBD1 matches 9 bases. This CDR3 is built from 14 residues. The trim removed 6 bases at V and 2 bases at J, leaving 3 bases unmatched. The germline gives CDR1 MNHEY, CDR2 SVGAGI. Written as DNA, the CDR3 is TGTGCCAGCAGGCGGGACAGGGACACAGATACGCAGTATTTT. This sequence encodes CASRRDRDTDTQYF.

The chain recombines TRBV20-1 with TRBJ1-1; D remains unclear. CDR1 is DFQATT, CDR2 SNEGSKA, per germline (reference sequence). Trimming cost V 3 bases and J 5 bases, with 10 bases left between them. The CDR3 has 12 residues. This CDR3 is CSASEGDTEAFF. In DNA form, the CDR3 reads TGCAGTGCTAGTGAGGGAGATACTGAAGCTTTCTTT.

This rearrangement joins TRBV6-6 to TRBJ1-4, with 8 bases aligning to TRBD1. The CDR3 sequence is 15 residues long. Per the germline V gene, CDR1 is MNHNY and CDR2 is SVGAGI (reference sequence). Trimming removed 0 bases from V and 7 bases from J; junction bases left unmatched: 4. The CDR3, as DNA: TGTGCCAGCAGTTACTCTCCCAGGGGGCGTGAAAAACTGTTTTTT. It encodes CASSYSPRGREKLFF.

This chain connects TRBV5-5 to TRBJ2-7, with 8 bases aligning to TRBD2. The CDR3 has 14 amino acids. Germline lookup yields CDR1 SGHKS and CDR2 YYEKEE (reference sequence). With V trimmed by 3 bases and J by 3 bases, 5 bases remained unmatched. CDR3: CASSSNAGGYEQYF. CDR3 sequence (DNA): TGTGCCAGCAGCTCGAACGCGGGGGGCTACGAGCAGTACTTC.

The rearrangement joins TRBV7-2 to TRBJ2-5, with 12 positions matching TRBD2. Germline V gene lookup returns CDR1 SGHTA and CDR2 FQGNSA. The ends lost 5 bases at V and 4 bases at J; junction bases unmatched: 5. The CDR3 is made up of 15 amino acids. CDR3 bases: TGTGCCAGCAGCAACACACTAGCGGGGGGAGAGACCCAGTACTTC. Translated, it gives CASSNTLAGGETQYF.